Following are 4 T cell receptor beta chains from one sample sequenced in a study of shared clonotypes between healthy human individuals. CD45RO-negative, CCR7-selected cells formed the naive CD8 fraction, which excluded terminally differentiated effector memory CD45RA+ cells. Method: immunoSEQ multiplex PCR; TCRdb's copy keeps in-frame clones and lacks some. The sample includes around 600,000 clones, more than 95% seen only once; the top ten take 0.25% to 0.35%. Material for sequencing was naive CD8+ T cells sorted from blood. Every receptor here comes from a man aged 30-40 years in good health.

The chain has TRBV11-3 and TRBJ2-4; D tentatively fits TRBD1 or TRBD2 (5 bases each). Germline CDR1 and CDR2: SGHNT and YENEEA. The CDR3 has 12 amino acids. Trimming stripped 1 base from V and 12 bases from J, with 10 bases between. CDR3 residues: CASSLGTGPQYF. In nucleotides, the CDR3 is TGTGCCAGCAGCTTAGGTACGGGACCTCAGTACTTC. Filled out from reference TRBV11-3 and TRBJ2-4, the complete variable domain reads EAGVVQSPRYKIIEKKQPVAFWCNPISGHNTLYWYLQNLGQGPELLIRYENEEAVDDSQLPKDRFSAERLKGVDSTLKIQPAELGDSAVYLCASSLGTGPQYFGAGTRLSVL.

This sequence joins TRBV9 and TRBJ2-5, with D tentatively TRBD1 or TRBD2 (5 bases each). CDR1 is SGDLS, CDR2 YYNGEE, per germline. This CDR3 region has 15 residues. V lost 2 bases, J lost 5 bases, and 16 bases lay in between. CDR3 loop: CASSVGETDWETQYF. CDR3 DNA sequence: TGTGCCAGCAGCGTCGGGGAGACAGACTGGGAGACCCAGTACTTC.

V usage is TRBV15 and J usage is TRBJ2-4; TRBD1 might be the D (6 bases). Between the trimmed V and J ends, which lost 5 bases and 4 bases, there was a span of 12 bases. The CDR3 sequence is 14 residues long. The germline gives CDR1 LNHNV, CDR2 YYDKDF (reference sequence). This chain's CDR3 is CATSPTGLKNIQYF. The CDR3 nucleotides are TGTGCCACCAGCCCTACAGGGTTAAAAAACATTCAGTACTTC.

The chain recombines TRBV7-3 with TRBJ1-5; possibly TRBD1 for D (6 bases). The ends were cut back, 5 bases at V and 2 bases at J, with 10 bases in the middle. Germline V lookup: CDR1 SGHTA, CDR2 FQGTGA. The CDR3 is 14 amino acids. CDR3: CASSRSGGNQPQHF. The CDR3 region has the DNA TGTGCCAGCAGCCGTTCAGGGGGCAATCAGCCCCAGCATTTT.